These 20 T cell receptor beta chains originate from one sample sequenced in a study of blood T cells in healthy people across ages (dated by TCRdb to about 2015). The library relied on 5' RACE. A second roughly 6 to 12 cycle PCR used a sample-barcoded 5' primer and a J-beta primer mix. The public reads were reprocessed in TCRdb via fastp at Q25 and MiXCR, keeping in-frame beta chains. CDR3 protein sequences are deduplicated, and each keeps its most common genes and DNA. For this sample there are around 1,900,000 distinct CDR3 sequences; roughly two fifths appear just once. The ten largest account for roughly 24% of the sample. The sample taken for sequencing was blood. These receptors all come from a human donor in good health.

The V call is TRBV14, the J call TRBJ2-7; TRBD2 matches 7 bases. Trimming at V came to 4 bases and at J to 3 bases, leaving 6 bases not matched to a gene. The length of the CDR3 is 14 residues. The germline CDR1 and CDR2 sequences are SGHDN and FVKESK. Here the CDR3 reads CASSPFGGDYEQYF. CDR3 bases: TGTGCCAGCAGCCCGTTTGGGGGGGACTACGAGCAGTACTTC. Drawing the rest from reference TRBV14 and TRBJ2-7, the complete variable domain is EAGVTQFPSHSVIEKGQTVTLRCDPISGHDNLYWYRRVMGKEIKFLLHFVKESKQDESGMPNNRFLAERTGGTYSTLKVQPAELEDSGVYFCASSPFGGDYEQYFGPGTRLTVT.

This clonotype was seen a few times. The chain uses TRBV7-6 and TRBJ2-7; D possibly corresponds to TRBD1 (5 bases). V lost 2 bases, J lost 2 bases, and 13 bases lay in between. Germline assignment: CDR1 SGHVS and CDR2 FNYEAQ. This CDR3 spans 15 amino acids. The CDR3 nucleotides read TGTGCCAGCAGCTTATCCCAGGGAAATGCCTACGAGCAGTACTTC. Amino acid sequence: CASSLSQGNAYEQYF.

This clonotype was found a few times. The chain is built from TRBV4-3 and TRBJ1-2, with 10 nucleotides matching TRBD1. V was pared by 1 base and J by 6 bases, with 5 bases of the junction left unmatched. The CDR3 extends over 15 amino acids. The germline CDR1 and CDR2 sequences are LGHNA and YSLEER. CDR3 residues: CASSQAQTGGDGYTF. CDR3 nucleotides: TGCGCCAGCAGCCAAGCCCAGACAGGGGGCGATGGCTACACCTTC.

This clonotype was recorded a few times. The chain uses TRBV12-3 or TRBV12-4 and TRBJ2-7; no clear D. This CDR3 is 13 amino acids long. With 3 bases removed from V and 7 bases from J, the gap between germline ends came to 13 bases. CDR3 nucleotides: TGTGCCAGCAGTTTTACGCCCTCCGTTGAGCAGTACTTC. It specifies CASSFTPSVEQYF.

This chain links TRBV6-5 with TRBJ2-4, with 12 bases aligning to TRBD1. Trimming took 2 bases from V and 13 from J; bases not matched to a gene: 18. This CDR3 has 18 amino acids. Germline CDR1 MNHEY, CDR2 SVGAGI. The CDR3 DNA reads TGTGCCAGCAGTTACACCGGGACAGGGGGCCAGAAAGCGAGTGAGCAGTACTTC. This translates into CASSYTGTGGQKASEQYF.

The rearrangement joins TRBV5-1 to TRBJ2-5; D may match TRBD1 or TRBD2 (6 bases each). Trimming removed 4 bases at V and 1 base at J, with 11 bases between. The CDR3 runs 14 residues. Germline-derived CDR1 and CDR2 are SGHRS and YFSETQ. DNA for the CDR3: TGCGCCAGCAGCCCGGGGGCCCTCCAAGAGACCCAGTACTTC. It specifies CASSPGALQETQYF.

V and J are TRBV5-1 and TRBJ2-2; possibly TRBD1 for D (6 bases). With 0 bases removed from V and 7 bases from J, the gap between germline ends came to 10 bases. Germline CDR1 and CDR2: SGHRS and YFSETQ. This CDR3 has 14 amino acids. CDR3 bases: TGCGCCAGCAGCTTGGAACAGGGAAGCGGGGAGCTGTTTTTT. The encoded protein is CASSLEQGSGELFF.

This clonotype occurred once. J is TRBJ2-4 and V is TRBV6-1, with D uncertain. The DNA end lines up better with TRBJ2-7; the J call may be wrong. CDR1 is MNHNS, CDR2 SASEGT, per germline. The CDR3 covers 13 residues. The CDR3 nucleotides are TGTGCCAGCAGTCCCCGTCTTCTTTCCGAGCAGTACTTC. Amino acid sequence: CASSPRLLSEQYF.

The rearrangement uses TRBV2 and TRBJ2-7; tentative D call: TRBD1 (5 bases). The CDR3 sequence is 14 residues long. CDR1 is SNHLY, CDR2 FYNNEI, per germline. With 6 bases removed from V and 6 bases from J, the gap between germline ends came to 18 bases. CDR3 loop: CASRGIFGACEQYF. CDR3 nucleotides: TGTGCCAGCAGGGGGATCTTTGGGGCCTGCGAGCAGTACTTC.

The chain links TRBV30 to TRBJ1-2; 7 nucleotides match TRBD1. The CDR3 length is 14 residues. Trimming took 1 base from V and 8 from J; bases not matched to a gene: 10. Germline lookup yields CDR1 GTSNPN and CDR2 SVGIG (reference sequence). This CDR3 reads CAWSATGMGGGYTF. DNA of the CDR3: TGTGCCTGGAGTGCGACAGGGATGGGCGGAGGCTACACCTTC.

This clonotype has just a few counts. The chain joins TRBV7-2 to TRBJ2-1; D is unclear. This CDR3 contains 11 residues. Trimming cost V 4 bases and J 9 bases, with 7 bases left between them. Germline CDR1 SGHTA, CDR2 FQGNSA. The CDR3 loop reads CASSSSGEQFF. The CDR3 region has the DNA TGTGCCAGCAGCTCGTCTGGTGAGCAGTTCTTC. Full variable domain (remainder filled in from reference TRBV7-2 and TRBJ2-1): GAGVSQSPSNKVTEKGKDVELRCDPISGHTALYWYRQSLGQGLEFLIYFQGNSAPDKSGLPSDRFSAERTGGSVSTLTIQRTQQEDSAVYLCASSSSGEQFFGPGTRLTVL.

The V call is TRBV6-2 or TRBV6-3, the J call TRBJ2-4; TRBD2 might be the D (6 bases). TRBJ2-5 matches the DNA end more closely, so the J call is doubtful. The CDR3 is 17 residues long. Germline V lookup: CDR1 MNHEY, CDR2 SVGEGT. In DNA form, the CDR3 reads TGTGCCAGCAGTCGCCCAACCGGGACTGGAGGTGGGGAGACCCAGTACTTC. It specifies CASSRPTGTGGGETQYF.

This chain links TRBV7-9 with TRBJ1-4, with D uncertain. CDR3 size: 15 residues. Per the germline V gene, CDR1 is SEHNR and CDR2 is FQNEAQ (reference sequence). V lost 8 bases and J 4 bases, leaving 17 bases between the germline ends. The CDR3 here is CASPLEGGDNEKLFF. The CDR3 nucleotides read TGTGCCAGCCCACTCGAAGGTGGCGATAATGAAAAACTGTTTTTT.

This clonotype was counted only a few times. This chain joins TRBV7-9 and TRBJ2-5; possibly TRBD1 or TRBD2 for D (6 bases each). The V and J ends lost 5 bases and 4 bases respectively, with 20 bases between them. The CDR3 contains 16 residues. CDR1 SEHNR and CDR2 FQNEAQ come from the germline V gene (reference sequence). In DNA form, the CDR3 reads TGTGCCAGCAGCCGACCACACCAAGGGGGGTCAGAGACCCAGTACTTC. The encoded protein is CASSRPHQGGSETQYF.

This clonotype has at least ten counts. The chain couples TRBV29-1 to TRBJ1-2, with 10 bases identical to TRBD1. J was trimmed by 4 bases and V by 0 bases; bases with no gene match: 2. CDR1 is SQVTM, CDR2 ANQGSEA, per germline. This CDR3 comprises 14 residues. The CDR3 DNA reads as TGCAGCGTTGAAGAGTGGACAGGGGGCTATGGCTACACCTTC. It is translated as CSVEEWTGGYGYTF.

In the case of this clonotype: Germline is not matched at one junction end, which may reflect a read error. The V gene is TRBV2, the J gene TRBJ1-4; no clear D. This CDR3 has 13 residues. CDR1 is SNHLY and CDR2 is FYNNEI in the germline V gene. The CDR3 DNA reads as TGCGCCAGCAGTGAAGCGAGGACGGGAAAACTGTTTTTT. This translates into CASSEARTGKLFF.

This clonotype was seen a handful of times. V and J are TRBV7-9 and TRBJ1-2, with a weak D call TRBD1 (6 bases). From germline, CDR1 is SEHNR and CDR2 FQNEAQ (reference sequence). V lost 10 bases and J lost 8, with 20 bases in between. CDR3 length: 13 residues. CDR3 nucleotides: TGTGCCATCACGCCAGGGGTTTTGATCGGCTACACCTTC. It is translated as CAITPGVLIGYTF. The whole variable domain, filled in from reference TRBV7-9 and TRBJ1-2, reads DTGVSQNPRHKITKRGQNVTFRCDPISEHNRLYWYRQTLGQGPEFLTYFQNEAQLEKSRLLSDRFSAERPKGSFSTLEIQRTEQGDSAMYLCAITPGVLIGYTFGSGTRLTVV.

This CDR3 reads CSASKQGADTDTQYF. CDR3 sequence (DNA): TGCAGTGCTAGTAAACAGGGGGCTGACACAGATACGCAGTATTTT. This chain joins TRBV20-1 and TRBJ2-3; 9 nucleotides align to TRBD1. The CDR3 spans 15 residues. With V trimmed by 3 bases and J by 2 bases, 6 bases remained unmatched. Germline CDR1 DFQATT, CDR2 SNEGSKA (reference sequence).

This chain links TRBV10-3 with TRBJ1-5, with D maybe TRBD1 (5 bases). Trimming removed 6 bases from V and 2 bases from J, with 8 bases in between. CDR3 length equals 13 residues. Germline-derived CDR1 and CDR2 are ENHRY and SYGVKD. CDR3 protein: CAIRGDGNQPQHF. CDR3 DNA: TGTGCCATCAGAGGGGATGGCAATCAGCCCCAGCATTTT.

This clonotype was seen only a few times. The chain recombines TRBV28 with TRBJ2-4; 9 nucleotides match TRBD2. V was pared by 5 bases and J by 13 bases, with 12 bases of the junction left unmatched. Germline V lookup: CDR1 MDHEN, CDR2 SYDVKM. The CDR3 runs 14 residues. CDR3 in amino acids: CASSPMAGGREQYF. Written as DNA, the CDR3 is TGTGCCAGCAGTCCCATGGCGGGGGGGCGTGAGCAGTACTTC.